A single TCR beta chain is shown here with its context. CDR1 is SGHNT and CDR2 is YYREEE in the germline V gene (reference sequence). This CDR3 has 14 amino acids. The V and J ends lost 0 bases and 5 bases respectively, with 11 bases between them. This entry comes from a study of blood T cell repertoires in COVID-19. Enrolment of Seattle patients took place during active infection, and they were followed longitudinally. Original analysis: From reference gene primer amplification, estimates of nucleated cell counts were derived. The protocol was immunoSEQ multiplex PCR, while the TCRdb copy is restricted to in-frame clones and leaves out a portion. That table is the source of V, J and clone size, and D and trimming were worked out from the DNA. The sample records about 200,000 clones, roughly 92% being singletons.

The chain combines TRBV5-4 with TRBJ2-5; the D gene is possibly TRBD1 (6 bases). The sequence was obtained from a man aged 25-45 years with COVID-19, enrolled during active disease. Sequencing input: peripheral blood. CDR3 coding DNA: TGTGCCAGCAGCTTGGCCAAAAGGGGGGAGACCCAGTACTTC. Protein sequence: CASSLAKRGETQYF.